The 17 T cell receptor beta chains below all came from one sample that was sequenced in a study of CD8+CD57+ T cells in acquired aplastic anemia. All patients picked for sequencing had shown, by flow cytometry, an expansion of CD8+CD57+ cells. Genomic DNA, serving as template, underwent TCR beta VDJ and CDR3 profiling. TCRdb itself ran the reads through MiXCR, one entry per CDR3 protein. This sample carries 150,000 or so distinct CDR3 sequences, over 40% of them seen once, and the ten largest clones take about 2.9%. Sample: sorted CD4+, CD8+, or CD8+CD57+ T cells (not recorded which) from PBMCs. The receptors were gathered from a human donor with aplastic anemia.

The chain combines TRBV13 with TRBJ1-2; 8 bases are a match to TRBD1. The CDR3 has 14 amino acids. V lost 0 bases to trimming and J lost 8 bases; unmatched junction nucleotides: 5. The germline V gene encodes CDR1 PRHDT and CDR2 FYEKMQ (reference sequence). CDR3 nucleotides: TGTGCCAGCAGCTTAGGGACAGGGGCGCGGGGCTACACCTTC. Protein product: CASSLGTGARGYTF.

A word on this clonotype: A much larger clone differs from this one at a single base, so this may be a read error. J is TRBJ2-3 and V is TRBV20-1; D may correspond to TRBD1 or TRBD2 (5 bases each). Trimming left V 0 bases short and J 4 bases short, with 11 bases between. Germline V gene data show CDR1 as DFQATT and CDR2 as SNEGSKA (reference sequence). CDR3 length equals 14 residues. CDR3 sequence reads: CSARDARGADTQYF. The DNA of the CDR3 is TGCAGTGCTAGAGACGCCCGGGGCGCAGATACGCAGTATTTT.

This clonotype was seen repeatedly, ten times or more. The chain carries TRBV7-9 and TRBJ2-1; unclear D gene. The CDR3 covers 14 residues. V lost 1 base to trimming and J lost 8 bases, with 12 bases between them. Germline assignment: CDR1 SEHNR and CDR2 FQNEAQ (reference sequence). CDR3 residues: CASSLEKWSDEQFF. The DNA of the CDR3 is TGTGCCAGCAGCTTAGAAAAGTGGTCGGATGAGCAGTTCTTC.

The J gene is TRBJ2-4, the V gene TRBV20-1; D is ambiguous. The V end lost 6 bases, the J end lost 3 bases, and 18 bases lay between the germline ends. Per germline, CDR1 DFQATT and CDR2 SNEGSKA (reference sequence). This CDR3 comprises 15 residues. Here the CDR3 DNA reads TGCAGTGCCCCGCTCGGGTCTGACCTCAAAAACATTCAGTACTTC. Translation: CSAPLGSDLKNIQYF.

The chain joins TRBV29-1 to TRBJ2-6, with D perhaps assigned TRBD1 or TRBD2 (5 bases each). The CDR3 length is 16 residues. V was shortened by 4 bases and J by 1 base, with 14 bases between the two germline ends. Germline CDR1 and CDR2: SQVTM and ANQGSEA. The CDR3 sequence is CSVGGGLQSGANVLTF. In DNA, the CDR3 is TGCAGCGTTGGGGGCGGACTGCAATCTGGGGCCAACGTCCTGACTTTC. Full variable domain (remainder filled in from reference TRBV29-1 and TRBJ2-6): SAVISQKPSRDICQRGTSLTIQCQVDSQVTMMFWYRQQPGQSLTLIATANQGSEATYESGFVIDKFPISRPNLTFSTLTVSNMSPEDSSIYLCSVGGGLQSGANVLTFGAGSRLTVL.

V is TRBV12-3 or TRBV12-4 and J is TRBJ1-1; tentatively, D is TRBD1 (6 bases). This CDR3 contains 14 residues. Trimming stripped 6 bases from V and 1 base from J, with 12 bases between. The CDR3 loop is CASRSTGQNTEAFF. In nucleotides, the CDR3 is TGTGCCAGCAGGTCCACGGGACAGAACACTGAAGCTTTCTTT.

The chain links TRBV10-1 to TRBJ2-7, with 9 bases matching TRBD1. V was clipped by 6 bases and J by 3 bases; unmatched bases: 9. The CDR3 spans 15 residues. Germline CDR1 is WNHNN and CDR2 is SYGVQD (reference sequence). The CDR3 sequence is CASSSSGTGSYEQYF. The DNA for the CDR3 is TGCGCCAGCAGCTCCTCCGGGACAGGGAGCTACGAGCAGTACTTC.

This clonotype was recorded once. V is TRBV2 and J is TRBJ1-1, with D possibly TRBD1 on 5 matching bases. This CDR3 comprises 13 residues. V gave up 7 bases and J gave up 5 bases, with 14 bases separating them. CDR1 and CDR2 (germline): SNHLY, FYNNEI. The chain's CDR3 is CASKVLQGTEAFF. The CDR3 DNA is TGTGCCAGCAAGGTGTTGCAGGGAACTGAAGCTTTCTTT. Using reference TRBV2 and TRBJ1-1 for the parts outside the CDR3, the full variable domain is EPEVTQTPSHQVTQMGQEVILRCVPISNHLYFYWYRQILGQKVEFLVSFYNNEISEKSEIFDDQFSVERPDGSNFTLKIRSTKLEDSAMYFCASKVLQGTEAFFGQGTRLTVV.

The chain carries TRBV20-1 and TRBJ1-3; D ambiguous. This CDR3 is built from 14 residues. The germline V gene encodes CDR1 DFQATT and CDR2 SNEGSKA (reference sequence). The germline V and J ends were trimmed by 7 bases and 4 bases, with 17 bases remaining between them. This chain's CDR3 is CSVLAEVSGNTIYF. The CDR3 DNA follows: TGCAGTGTTTTAGCGGAGGTTTCGGGAAACACCATATATTTT.

This clonotype was seen a handful of times. J is TRBJ2-4 and V is TRBV28; D perhaps matches TRBD1 (6 bases). V lost 5 bases to trimming and J lost 1 base, with 12 bases between them. The germline gives CDR1 MDHEN, CDR2 SYDVKM. The CDR3 is 15 amino acids. The CDR3 reads CASSTQGRAKNIQYF. CDR3 bases: TGTGCCAGCAGTACACAGGGTCGGGCCAAAAACATTCAGTACTTC.

Details on this clonotype: The junction differs from germline at one of its ends, possibly a read error. The V call is TRBV24-1, the J call TRBJ1-1, with a weak D call TRBD1 (5 bases). The germline CDR1 and CDR2 sequences are KGHDR and SFDVKD. This CDR3 comprises 15 residues. CDR3 sequence: CASSEAGRAYTEAFF. The CDR3 DNA reads TGTGCCAGCAGTGAAGCTGGCAGGGCGTACACTGAAGCTTTCTTT.

This clonotype was recorded a few times. The chain joins TRBV7-2 to TRBJ2-7; D is ambiguous. Trimming removed 1 base at V and 2 bases at J, with 9 bases between. The CDR3 consists of 14 residues. CDR1 and CDR2 from the germline V gene are SGHTA and FQGNSA. In DNA, the CDR3 is TGTGCCAGCAGCTTAGTGGGCACTACCTACGAGCAGTACTTC. Translation gives CASSLVGTTYEQYF.

The V gene is TRBV15, the J gene TRBJ1-5; D ambiguous. Germline-derived CDR1 and CDR2 are LNHNV and YYDKDF (reference sequence). V lost 3 bases, J lost 4 bases, and 10 bases lay in between. The CDR3 runs to 14 residues. The CDR3 coding sequence is TGTGCCACCAGCAGCGATGGGGAGAATCAGCCCCAGCATTTT. Translation: CATSSDGENQPQHF.

Worth noting for this clonotype: A read error is possible here, since a much larger clone lies one base away. CDR3 region: CASSEGYTTGETQYF. The CDR3, as DNA: TGTGCCAGCAGTGAAGGATACACCACGGGGGAGACCCAGTACTTC. V is TRBV6-1 and J is TRBJ2-5; maybe TRBD2 (5 bases). The V end lost 1 base, the J end lost 5 bases, and 14 bases lay between the germline ends. This CDR3 region has 15 residues. Looked up from germline, CDR1 is MNHNS and CDR2 is SASEGT.

The rearrangement joins TRBV7-3 to TRBJ2-5; D unclear. Trimming removed 3 bases at V and 1 base at J, with 6 bases between. The CDR3 is 13 residues long. In germline, CDR1 is SGHTA, CDR2 FQGTGA. CDR3 DNA sequence: TGTGCCAGCAGCTTGTCCACCCAAGAGACCCAGTACTTC. Amino acid sequence: CASSLSTQETQYF. Combining the CDR3 with reference TRBV7-3 and TRBJ2-5 gives the whole variable domain GAGVSQTPSNKVTEKGKYVELRCDPISGHTALYWYRQSLGQGPEFLIYFQGTGAADDSGLPNDRFFAVRPEGSVSTLKIQRTERGDSAVYLCASSLSTQETQYFGPGTRLLVL.

The chain recombines TRBV14 with TRBJ1-2; D gene ambiguous. CDR3 length: 13 residues. Germline loops: CDR1 SGHDN, CDR2 FVKESK. V dropped 1 base and J dropped 4 bases, with 7 bases sitting between them. The CDR3: CASSQGVSYGYTF. DNA for the CDR3: TGTGCCAGCAGCCAAGGGGTGTCCTATGGCTACACCTTC.

Many counts were recorded for this clonotype. The V gene is TRBV2, the J gene TRBJ2-2, with unresolved D. Germline V gives CDR1 SNHLY, CDR2 FYNNEI. The CDR3 has 12 residues. Between the trimmed V and J ends, which lost 6 bases and 5 bases, there was a span of 7 bases. For the CDR3, the DNA is TGTGCCAGCAGATTGAGGACCGGGGAGCTGTTTTTT. Translation: CASRLRTGELFF.